This T cell receptor (beta chain) was sequenced in a study of metastatic and nonmetastatic thyroid tumors. Thyroid surgery was preceded by no treatment in any patient. The germline V and J ends were trimmed by 0 bases and 6 bases, with 14 bases remaining between them. CDR1 and CDR2 (germline): MNHEY, SVGAGI. The CDR3 covers 15 residues. TCRdb re-called the PCR reads through MiXCR. The sample has about 59,000 clones, 15% to 20% seen once; the top ten hold over 9%. This clone was counted at least ten times. The chain employs TRBV6-5 and TRBJ1-2; TRBD1 is a possible D gene (6 bases). This clonotype was obtained from a male donor with papillary thyroid cancer or a benign thyroid nodule (not recorded which). Some clones in this sample may be carry-over from other donors' samples. Sequencing used blood. CDR3 in DNA: TGTGCCAGCAGTTACTCAAGGGACAAATCTCATGGCTACACCTTC. Translated: CASSYSRDKSHGYTF.